The rows below give T cell receptor beta chains drawn from one sample of a study of blood T cells in healthy people across ages. TCRdb ran MiXCR on the 5' RACE reads and lists one entry per CDR3 protein. The top ten hold 18% of the sample, which has just over 1 million distinct CDR3 sequences, around 43% seen once. The sequenced sample consisted of blood. Receptors were obtained from a woman aged 55-69 years in good health. CDR3s include the opening cysteine and the closing phenylalanine or tryptophan.

TRBV7-7	TRBJ2-3	CASSLYTGGDTDTQYF
TRBV10-2	TRBJ2-7	CASSESWTGGHGEQYF
TRBV3-1	TRBJ2-3	CASSYRTGGPVVDTQYF
TRBV14	TRBJ2-1	CASSLSGRAVSYNEQFF
TRBV5-1	TRBJ2-3	CASSLKSTDTQYF
TRBV28	-	CASSLPKRGQGAPHEQYF
TRBV12-3/TRBV12-4	TRBJ2-7	CASSSPTSAVYEQYF
TRBV14	TRBJ2-1	CASSLHLPYNEQFF
TRBV5-1	-	CASSLGPTGIVREQYF
TRBV12-3/TRBV12-4	-	CASSLDQVRDYEQYF
TRBV20-1	TRBJ2-1	CSARVGYSGRSYNERFF
TRBV7-3	TRBJ2-1	CASSFRGRAGEQFF
TRBV21-1	TRBJ1-1	CASSEVGQGAKNTEAFF
TRBV6-5	TRBJ2-7	CASSYSPRITTYEQYF
TRBV5-1	TRBJ1-1	CASSFQRNTEAFF